This TCR beta chain was captured by sequencing in a study of human T cells and chemical hapten exposure. The wider study: Per-sample TCR yields varied mainly from small pooled library volume differences.

Time point noted: patch test 1, 2 weeks after DPC sensitization. Treatment noted: therapeutic diphenylcyclopropenone sensitization with weekly scalp DPC. Unmatched junction bases numbered 14, after V lost 3 bases and J lost 2 bases. Germline V gene data show CDR1 as ENHRY and CDR2 as SYGVKD. This CDR3 region has 18 residues. Regarding this clonotype: No antigen is known for it.

TCRdb redid the calling of the RACE reads with MiXCR, one entry per CDR3 protein. Of some 120,000 distinct CDR3 sequences detected, 9% to 13% appear once; the ten largest clones hold 1.1% to 1.5%. Study-wide findings and caveats: Controls formed significantly fewer large CDR3 similarity clusters than expanded TCRs did.

The source was whole blood, collected in connection with sensitization to the hapten diphenylcyclopropenone (DPC). The chain combines TRBV10-3 with TRBJ2-3; 7 bases agree with TRBD1. This TCR came from a woman aged 45-60 years with alopecia areata. Some clones in this sample may be carry-over from other donors' samples. The CDR3: CAISDFRPGQRITDTQYF. CDR3 coding DNA: TGTGCCATCAGTGATTTTCGTCCGGGACAGAGAATCACAGATACGCAGTATTTT.